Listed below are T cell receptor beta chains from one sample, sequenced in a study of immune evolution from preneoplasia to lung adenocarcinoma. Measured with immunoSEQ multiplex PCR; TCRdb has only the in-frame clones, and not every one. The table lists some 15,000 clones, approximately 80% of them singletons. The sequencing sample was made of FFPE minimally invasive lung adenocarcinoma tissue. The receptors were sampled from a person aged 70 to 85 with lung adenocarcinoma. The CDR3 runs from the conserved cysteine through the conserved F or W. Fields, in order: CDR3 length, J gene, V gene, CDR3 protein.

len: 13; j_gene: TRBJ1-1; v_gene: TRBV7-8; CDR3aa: CASSLFVNTEAFF
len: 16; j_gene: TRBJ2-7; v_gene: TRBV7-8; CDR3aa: CASSLALAVSSYEQYF
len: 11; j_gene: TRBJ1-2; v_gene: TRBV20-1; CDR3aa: CSRRTADGYTF
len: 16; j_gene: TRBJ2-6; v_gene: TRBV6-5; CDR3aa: CASSLGRDSGANVLTF
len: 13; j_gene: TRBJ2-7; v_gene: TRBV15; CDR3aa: CATSRGEFNEQYF
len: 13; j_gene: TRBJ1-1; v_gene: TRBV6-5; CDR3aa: CASSILEQGKAFF
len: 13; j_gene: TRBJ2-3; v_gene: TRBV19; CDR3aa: CASSAPATDTQYF
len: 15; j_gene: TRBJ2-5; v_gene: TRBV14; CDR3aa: CASSSQQGFEETQYF
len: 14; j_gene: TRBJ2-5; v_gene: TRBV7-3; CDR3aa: CASSSRGLQETQYF
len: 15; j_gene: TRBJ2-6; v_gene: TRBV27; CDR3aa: CASSLWSSGANVLTF
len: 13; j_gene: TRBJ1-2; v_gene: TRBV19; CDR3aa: CASSPGQGDGYTF
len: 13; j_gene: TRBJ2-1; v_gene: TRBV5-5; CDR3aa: CASRQATYNEQFF
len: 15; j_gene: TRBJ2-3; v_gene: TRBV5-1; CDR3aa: CASSHQGGRTDTQYF
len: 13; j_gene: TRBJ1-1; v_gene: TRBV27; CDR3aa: CASSRTGDTEAFF
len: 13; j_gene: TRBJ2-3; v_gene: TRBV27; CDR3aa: CASSLNPGDTQYF
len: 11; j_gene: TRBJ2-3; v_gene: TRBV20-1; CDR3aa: CSARRGDTQYF
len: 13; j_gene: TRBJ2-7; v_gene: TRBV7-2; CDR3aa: CASSFYRGPEQYF
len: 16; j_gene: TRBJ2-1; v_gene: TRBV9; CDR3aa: CASSSPLAASYNEQFF
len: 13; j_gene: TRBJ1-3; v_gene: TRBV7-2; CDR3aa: CASSQGFGNTIYF
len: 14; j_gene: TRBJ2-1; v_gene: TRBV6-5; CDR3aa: CASTASGGAGTQFF